This is a list of T cell receptor beta chains from one sample in a study of CD8+ T cells in alopecia areata. Using immunoSEQ multiplex PCR, the repertoire was profiled, and TCRdb retains in-frame clones only, with some absent. The repertoire consists of about 110,000 clones, with about 50% occurring once and the leading ten covering 20% to 30%. The sequenced material came from NKG2D-low CD8+ T cells sorted from blood. The receptors here all came from a human donor with alopecia areata. Both conserved end residues are part of each CDR3. D genes are given only for firm matches. Clone size is stated in some rows and not others, as once, few, many or a class when expanded.

clone_size | j_call | d_call | v_call | cdr3_aa | cdr3_nt
NA | TRBJ2-3 | TRBD2 | TRBV5-4 | CASSSTSGSTDTQYF | TGTGCCAGCAGCTCAACTAGCGGGAGCACAGATACGCAGTATTTT
NA | TRBJ2-1 | TRBD2 | TRBV4-2 | CASSQVASGIVEQFF | TGTGCCAGCAGCCAAGTAGCTAGCGGGATCGTTGAGCAGTTCTTC
few | TRBJ2-7 | NA | TRBV28 | CASSPESLTAYEQYF | TGTGCCAGCAGTCCTGAATCCTTAACGGCCTACGAGCAGTACTTC
few | TRBJ1-2 | TRBD1 | TRBV9 | CASSGRGAGGLYGYTF | TGTGCCAGCAGCGGGAGGGGAGCAGGGGGCCTCTATGGCTACACCTTC
NA | TRBJ2-3 | TRBD2 | TRBV29-1 | CSAYPSGRTDTQYF | TGCAGTGCCTATCCTAGCGGGAGAACAGATACGCAGTATTTT
NA | TRBJ2-1 | NA | TRBV6-1 | CASDLYPSSYNEQFF | TGTGCCAGCGACCTATATCCTAGCTCCTACAATGAGCAGTTCTTC
NA | TRBJ2-5 | TRBD2 | TRBV10-3 | CAISEPGGQRGETQYF | TGTGCCATCAGTGAGCCGGGAGGCCAAAGGGGAGAGACCCAGTACTTC
NA | TRBJ1-1 | NA | TRBV7-9 | CASSFEGSMNTEAFF | TGTGCCAGCAGCTTCGAAGGATCTATGAACACTGAAGCTTTCTTT
NA | TRBJ2-3 | NA | TRBV27 | CASSLSRGTDTQYF | TGTGCCAGCAGTTTATCCAGGGGCACAGATACGCAGTATTTT
NA | TRBJ2-7 | NA | TRBV27 | CASSLGSSSYEQYF | TGTGCCAGCAGTTTGGGGTCGAGCTCCTACGAGCAGTACTTC
once | TRBJ2-7 | NA | TRBV5-4 | CASSPIPSAYEQYF | TGTGCCAGCAGCCCGATACCGTCAGCCTACGAGCAGTACTTC
NA | TRBJ2-7 | TRBD2 | TRBV10-2 | CASSDGRETYEQYF | TGCGCCAGCAGTGATGGGCGGGAGACCTACGAGCAGTACTTC
NA | TRBJ2-5 | TRBD2 | TRBV4-1 | CASSQETSGREETQYF | TGCGCCAGCAGCCAAGAGACTAGCGGGAGGGAAGAGACCCAGTACTTC
few | TRBJ1-1 | NA | TRBV2 | CASSPGRGTEAFF | TGTGCCAGCAGCCCCGGACGGGGCACTGAAGCTTTCTTT
once | TRBJ2-7 | TRBD2 | TRBV29-1 | CSVRTSGRNEQYF | TGCAGCGTGAGGACTAGCGGGAGGAACGAGCAGTACTTC
once | TRBJ2-1 | TRBD2 | TRBV6-5 | CASSAGSSGYNEQFF | TGTGCCAGCAGTGCCGGCTCTAGCGGCTACAATGAGCAGTTCTTC
NA | TRBJ2-5 | TRBD1 | TRBV5-1 | CASSLVPGQGAFETQYF | TGCGCCAGCAGCTTGGTCCCGGGACAGGGGGCTTTTGAGACCCAGTACTTC
few | TRBJ2-7 | NA | TRBV6-5 | CASSYSPSYQYEQYF | TGTGCCAGCAGTTACTCGCCTAGCTATCAGTACGAGCAGTACTTC
NA | TRBJ2-7 | NA | TRBV4-1 | CASSQDLNSYEQYF | TGCGCCAGCAGCCAAGACCTCAACTCTTACGAGCAGTACTTC
NA | TRBJ2-1 | TRBD2 | TRBV27 | CASTHGLAGGRNEQFF | TGTGCCAGCACCCATGGACTAGCGGGAGGGAGAAATGAGCAGTTCTTC
few | TRBJ1-2 | TRBD1 | TRBV7-9 | CASSSGDRSYPSYGYTF | TGTGCCAGCAGCTCCGGGGACAGGAGTTACCCTTCCTATGGCTACACCTTC
NA | TRBJ2-7 | NA | TRBV6-5 | CASTRLGRESYEQYF | TGTGCCAGCACCCGCCTGGGCAGGGAGTCCTACGAGCAGTACTTC
NA | TRBJ2-5 | NA | TRBV6-5 | CASSSAEGPQETQYF | TGTGCCAGCAGCTCCGCCGAAGGTCCACAAGAGACCCAGTACTTC
few | TRBJ2-1 | NA | TRBV19 | CASSISSVNEQFF | TGTGCCAGTAGTATTAGCTCGGTTAATGAGCAGTTCTTC
NA | TRBJ1-5 | NA | TRBV7-2 | CASSFPGNHQPQHF | TGTGCCAGCAGCTTTCCGGGCAATCATCAGCCCCAGCATTTT
NA | TRBJ2-7 | TRBD1 | TRBV28 | CASMDRGAYEQYF | TGTGCCAGCATGGACAGGGGAGCCTACGAGCAGTACTTC
NA | TRBJ2-2 | TRBD1 | TRBV6-6 | CASSYDRATGELFF | TGTGCCAGCAGTTACGACAGGGCCACCGGGGAGCTGTTTTTT
NA | TRBJ2-7 | TRBD2 | TRBV4-1 | CASSQVAGGRYEQYF | TGCGCCAGCAGCCAAGTAGCGGGAGGGCGATACGAGCAGTACTTC
NA | TRBJ1-2 | NA | TRBV27 | CASSSRGASNYGYTF | TGTGCCAGCAGTTCAAGAGGGGCGTCTAACTATGGCTACACCTTC
few | TRBJ2-1 | NA | TRBV29-1 | CSAPRGNEQFF | TGCAGCGCCCCCCGGGGTAATGAGCAGTTCTTC
few | TRBJ2-7 | TRBD2 | TRBV5-1 | CASSLGTSGSYEQYF | TGCGCCAGCAGCTTGGGTACTAGCGGGAGCTACGAGCAGTACTTC
few | TRBJ2-7 | TRBD2 | TRBV28 | CASSLRSTSASYEQYF | TGTGCCAGCAGTTTAAGGTCGACTAGCGCCTCCTACGAGCAGTACTTC
NA | TRBJ2-1 | TRBD1 | TRBV13 | CASSFRDRGPYNEQFF | TGTGCCAGCAGCTTCCGGGACAGGGGGCCCTACAATGAGCAGTTCTTC
NA | TRBJ2-2 | TRBD1 | TRBV11-2 | CASSPDRGHTGELFF | TGTGCCAGCAGCCCAGACAGGGGTCACACCGGGGAGCTGTTTTTT
once | TRBJ2-1 | NA | TRBV19 | CASSFVVGQGDNEQFF | TGTGCCAGTAGTTTTGTGGTTGGACAAGGGGACAATGAGCAGTTCTTC
few | TRBJ2-1 | NA | TRBV2 | CASSGAEANEQFF | TGTGCCAGCAGTGGGGCGGAAGCAAATGAGCAGTTCTTC
NA | TRBJ1-1 | NA | TRBV6-5 | CASSYGGSLNTEAFF | TGTGCCAGCAGTTACGGGGGATCGTTGAACACTGAAGCTTTCTTT
few | TRBJ2-3 | TRBD2 | TRBV9 | CASSVEASGSTDTQYF | TGTGCCAGCAGCGTGGAAGCTAGCGGAAGCACAGATACGCAGTATTTT
NA | TRBJ1-4 | NA | TRBV7-6 | CASSLTVGEKLFF | TGTGCCAGCAGCCTGACAGTGGGGGAAAAACTGTTTTTT
once | TRBJ1-2 | TRBD1 | TRBV6-5 | CASSYGGGQNYGHTF | TGTGCCAGCAGTTACGGAGGGGGACAGAACTATGGCCACACCTTC
few | TRBJ1-2 | NA | TRBV7-8 | CASSLEAYGYTF | TGTGCCAGCAGCTTAGAGGCCTATGGCTACACCTTC
NA | TRBJ1-2 | TRBD1 | TRBV6-5 | CASSRGQHYGYTF | TGTGCCAGCAGCCGGGGACAGCATTATGGCTACACCTTC
few | TRBJ1-3 | NA | TRBV7-6 | CASSLMSGNTIYF | TGTGCCAGCAGCTTAATGTCTGGAAACACCATATATTTT
NA | TRBJ2-3 | TRBD2 | TRBV29-1 | CVPVAGDTDTQYF | TGCGTTCCGGTCGCGGGAGATACAGATACGCAGTATTTT